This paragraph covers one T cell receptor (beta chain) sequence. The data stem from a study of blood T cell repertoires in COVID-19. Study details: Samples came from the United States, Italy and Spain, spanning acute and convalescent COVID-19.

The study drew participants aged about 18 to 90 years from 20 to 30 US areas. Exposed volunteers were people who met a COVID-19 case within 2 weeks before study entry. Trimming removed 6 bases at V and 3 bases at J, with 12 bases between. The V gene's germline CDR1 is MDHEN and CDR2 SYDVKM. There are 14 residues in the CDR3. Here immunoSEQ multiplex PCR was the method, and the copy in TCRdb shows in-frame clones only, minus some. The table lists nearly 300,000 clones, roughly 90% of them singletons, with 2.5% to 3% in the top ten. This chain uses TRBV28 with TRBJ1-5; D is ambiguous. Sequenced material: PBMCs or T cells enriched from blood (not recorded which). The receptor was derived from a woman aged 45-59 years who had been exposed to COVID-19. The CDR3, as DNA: TGTGCCAGCAGACAGCTGAGGGACAATCAGCCCCAGCATTTT. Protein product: CASRQLRDNQPQHF.